The rows below give T cell receptor beta chains drawn from one sample of a study of intratumoral heterogeneity in liver cancer. Sequenced by immunoSEQ multiplex PCR; TCRdb stores in-frame clones only, minus some. Seen here are approximately 2,500 clones, about 70% observed once, and the top ten hold around 45%. Sequences were derived from tumor tissue, sampled before any cancer treatment. The source of these receptors is a woman aged 65 to 85 with hepatocellular carcinoma. Each CDR3 is given with its conserved first and last residue. D genes are given only for firm matches. Size values are once, few and many counts, or a class for expanded clones, and some rows have none.

V: TRBV11-1
D: TRBD1
size: .
J: TRBJ2-7
CDR3: CASSSGTGGSREQYF
DNA: TGTGCCAGCAGCTCCGGGACAGGGGGCTCTAGGGAGCAGTACTTC

V: TRBV27
D: .
size: .
J: TRBJ2-1
CDR3: CASSLVANGYNEQFF
DNA: TGTGCCAGCAGTTTAGTAGCTAACGGTTACAATGAGCAGTTCTTC

V: TRBV11-3
D: .
size: .
J: TRBJ2-7
CDR3: CARPLLAYEQYF
DNA: TGTGCCCGCCCCCTTCTTGCCTACGAGCAGTACTTC

V: TRBV28
D: .
size: once
J: TRBJ1-5
CDR3: CASSPGGPGSNQPQHF
DNA: TGTGCCAGCAGTCCCGGCGGACCGGGTAGCAATCAGCCCCAGCATTTT

V: TRBV30
D: .
size: .
J: TRBJ1-1
CDR3: CAWSAGGGGTEAFF
DNA: TGTGCCTGGAGTGCTGGGGGTGGGGGCACTGAAGCTTTCTTT

V: TRBV28
D: .
size: .
J: TRBJ1-1
CDR3: CASSLGQGRGEAFF
DNA: TGTGCCAGCAGTTTAGGTCAGGGAAGGGGCGAAGCTTTCTTT

V: TRBV5-1
D: .
size: large
J: TRBJ1-2
CDR3: CASSTDTSRVEGYTF
DNA: TGCGCCAGCAGCACGGACACCTCCCGGGTGGAGGGCTACACCTTC

V: TRBV27
D: .
size: few
J: TRBJ2-7
CDR3: CASSLSRGLLNVQYF
DNA: TGTGCCAGCAGTTTAAGCAGGGGACTCCTGAATGTACAGTACTTC

V: TRBV28
D: .
size: few
J: TRBJ2-5
CDR3: CASSLTRSTGNQETQYF
DNA: TGTGCCAGCAGTTTAACACGCTCCACAGGGAACCAAGAGACCCAGTACTTC

V: TRBV9
D: TRBD2
size: .
J: TRBJ2-2
CDR3: CASSGRLAGNTGELFF
DNA: TGTGCCAGCAGCGGGAGACTAGCGGGGAACACCGGGGAGCTGTTTTTT

V: TRBV29-1
D: .
size: once
J: TRBJ1-1
CDR3: CSVSREVNTEAFF
DNA: TGCAGCGTATCAAGGGAGGTCAACACTGAAGCTTTCTTT

V: TRBV27
D: .
size: once
J: TRBJ2-2
CDR3: CASSSGTVRTGELFF
DNA: TGTGCCAGCAGTTCTGGGACGGTTAGAACCGGGGAGCTGTTTTTT

V: TRBV19
D: TRBD2
size: .
J: TRBJ2-2
CDR3: CASTLLAANTGELFF
DNA: TGTGCCAGTACTCTACTAGCGGCGAACACCGGGGAGCTGTTTTTT

V: TRBV6-1
D: TRBD2
size: once
J: TRBJ2-1
CDR3: CASSDGLAGGFNEQFF
DNA: TGTGCCAGCAGTGATGGACTAGCGGGAGGTTTCAATGAGCAGTTCTTC

V: TRBV15
D: .
size: .
J: TRBJ2-2
CDR3: CATSRGVQNGELFF
DNA: TGTGCCACCAGCAGAGGAGTTCAGAACGGGGAGCTGTTTTTT

V: TRBV4-1
D: TRBD2
size: .
J: TRBJ2-5
CDR3: CASSHPGLAGGPNQETQYF
DNA: TGCGCCAGCAGCCACCCCGGACTAGCGGGAGGTCCGAACCAAGAGACCCAGTACTTC

V: TRBV15
D: .
size: .
J: TRBJ2-2
CDR3: CATRVFTNTGELFF
DNA: TGTGCCACCAGAGTATTTACGAACACCGGGGAGCTGTTTTTT

V: TRBV10-3
D: TRBD1
size: .
J: TRBJ2-5
CDR3: CAIRGTGEETQYF
DNA: TGTGCCATCAGGGGAACAGGGGAAGAGACCCAGTACTTC

V: TRBV9
D: .
size: .
J: TRBJ1-4
CDR3: CASSDTGSGDEKLFF
DNA: TGTGCCAGCAGCGATACAGGCTCGGGGGATGAAAAACTGTTTTTT

V: TRBV10-2
D: .
size: .
J: TRBJ2-6
CDR3: CASTNWDSGANVLTF
DNA: TGCGCCAGCACCAATTGGGACTCTGGGGCCAACGTCCTGACTTTC

V: TRBV4-1
D: TRBD1
size: .
J: TRBJ2-7
CDR3: CASSQAASDRAYEQYF
DNA: TGCGCCAGCAGCCAAGCGGCTAGTGACAGGGCCTACGAGCAGTACTTC

V: TRBV14
D: .
size: .
J: TRBJ2-7
CDR3: CASSQDRREQYF
DNA: TGTGCCAGCAGCCAAGATCGGCGAGAGCAGTACTTC

V: TRBV7-8
D: TRBD2
size: few
J: TRBJ2-1
CDR3: CASSLDTSPLAGAGYEQFF
DNA: TGTGCCAGCAGCTTAGATACTTCCCCTTTAGCGGGAGCGGGTTATGAGCAGTTCTTC

V: TRBV5-1
D: .
size: .
J: TRBJ1-1
CDR3: CASSLSQGHTEAFF
DNA: TGCGCCAGCAGCCTCAGCCAGGGCCACACTGAAGCTTTCTTT

V: TRBV2
D: TRBD1
size: .
J: TRBJ2-3
CDR3: CASRGQTDTQYF
DNA: TGTGCCAGCAGGGGACAGACAGATACGCAGTATTTT

V: TRBV29-1
D: TRBD2
size: .
J: TRBJ2-3
CDR3: CSVESGSADTQYF
DNA: TGCAGCGTTGAAAGCGGGAGCGCAGATACGCAGTATTTT

V: TRBV19
D: TRBD1
size: .
J: TRBJ1-2
CDR3: CATTPGTASSYGYTF
DNA: TGTGCCACCACCCCCGGGACAGCGAGTTCCTATGGCTACACCTTC

V: TRBV18
D: .
size: .
J: TRBJ2-7
CDR3: CASSPHGPHEQYF
DNA: TGTGCCAGCTCACCCCATGGCCCCCACGAGCAGTACTTC

V: TRBV25-1
D: .
size: once
J: TRBJ1-1
CDR3: CASSEAGRVPEAFF
DNA: TGTGCCAGCAGTGAGGCAGGGAGGGTCCCTGAAGCTTTCTTT

V: TRBV19
D: .
size: .
J: TRBJ2-6
CDR3: CASSDQGPGANVLTF
DNA: TGTGCCAGTAGTGATCAGGGGCCTGGGGCCAACGTCCTGACTTTC

V: TRBV29-1
D: TRBD1
size: .
J: TRBJ2-1
CDR3: CSVLGQGTYNEQFF
DNA: TGCAGCGTCCTGGGACAGGGAACCTACAATGAGCAGTTCTTC

V: TRBV6-5
D: .
size: few
J: TRBJ2-1
CDR3: CAIQLSRFDEQFF
DNA: TGTGCCATCCAACTTAGTCGGTTCGATGAGCAGTTCTTC

V: TRBV5-1
D: TRBD2
size: .
J: TRBJ2-3
CDR3: CASSLVAGEVPDTQYF
DNA: TGCGCCAGCAGCTTGGTCGCGGGAGAGGTCCCAGATACGCAGTATTTT

V: TRBV27
D: .
size: large
J: TRBJ1-5
CDR3: CASSLSSGWNQPQHF
DNA: TGTGCCAGCAGTTTAAGCTCAGGATGGAATCAGCCCCAGCATTTT

V: TRBV9
D: TRBD2
size: .
J: TRBJ2-5
CDR3: CASSVEASGETQYF
DNA: TGTGCCAGCAGCGTAGAGGCTAGCGGAGAGACCCAGTACTTC

V: TRBV19
D: .
size: few
J: TRBJ1-4
CDR3: CASSDPQGRTNEKLFF
DNA: TGTGCCAGTAGCGATCCTCAGGGTCGAACTAATGAAAAACTGTTTTTT

V: TRBV4-1
D: TRBD1
size: large
J: TRBJ1-2
CDR3: CASSQDYGTGGASGYTF
DNA: TGCGCCAGCAGCCAAGATTACGGGACAGGGGGCGCTTCTGGCTACACCTTC

V: TRBV18
D: TRBD1
size: .
J: TRBJ2-2
CDR3: CASSLPGQGDTGELFF
DNA: TGTGCCAGCTCACTGCCGGGACAGGGTGACACCGGGGAGCTGTTTTTT

V: TRBV3-1/TRBV3-2
D: .
size: .
J: TRBJ1-2
CDR3: CASSQRSYGYTF
DNA: TGTGCCAGCAGCCAAAGGTCCTATGGCTACACCTTC

V: TRBV7-3
D: TRBD2
size: .
J: TRBJ2-1
CDR3: CASSLLDSGWDEQFF
DNA: TGTGCCAGCAGCCTCTTAGATAGCGGGTGGGATGAGCAGTTCTTC

V: TRBV28
D: TRBD1
size: .
J: TRBJ2-7
CDR3: CASSHQGANEQYF
DNA: TGTGCCAGCAGTCATCAGGGGGCGAACGAGCAGTACTTC

V: TRBV15
D: .
size: .
J: TRBJ1-4
CDR3: CATSRDLGGPNEKLFF
DNA: TGTGCCACCAGCAGAGATCTAGGGGGACCTAATGAAAAACTGTTTTTT

V: TRBV7-9
D: TRBD1
size: .
J: TRBJ1-2
CDR3: CASSTLTGGRNYGYTF
DNA: TGTGCCAGCAGCACCTTGACAGGGGGCAGAAACTATGGCTACACCTTC

V: TRBV7-8
D: .
size: .
J: TRBJ1-3
CDR3: CASSLGSGGYGNTIYF
DNA: TGTGCCAGCAGCTTAGGCAGTGGGGGGTACGGAAACACCATATATTTT

V: TRBV7-9
D: .
size: large
J: TRBJ2-5
CDR3: CASSLQGVETQYF
DNA: TGTGCCAGCAGCCTACAAGGGGTAGAGACCCAGTACTTC

V: TRBV6-5
D: .
size: few
J: TRBJ2-1
CDR3: CASRRGRPDNEQFF
DNA: TGTGCCAGCAGGCGTGGTAGGCCAGACAATGAGCAGTTCTTC

V: TRBV25-1
D: .
size: .
J: TRBJ2-3
CDR3: CASSWGDTQYF
DNA: TGTGCCAGCAGTTGGGGAGATACGCAGTATTTT

V: TRBV11-1
D: TRBD1
size: .
J: TRBJ2-7
CDR3: CASSLDWTGYGYEQYF
DNA: TGTGCCAGCAGCTTAGATTGGACAGGGTACGGCTACGAGCAGTACTTC

V: TRBV9
D: TRBD1
size: .
J: TRBJ2-6
CDR3: CASSVARDRGPVGGANVLTF
DNA: TGTGCCAGCAGCGTAGCTCGGGACAGGGGACCTGTAGGTGGGGCCAACGTCCTGACTTTC

V: TRBV7-9
D: .
size: .
J: TRBJ1-1
CDR3: CASSFDYTEAFF
DNA: TGTGCCAGCAGCTTTGACTACACTGAAGCTTTCTTT

V: TRBV15
D: .
size: few
J: TRBJ2-1
CDR3: CATSPGPGSGEQFF
DNA: TGTGCCACCAGCCCAGGGCCAGGTAGTGGCGAGCAGTTCTTC

V: TRBV7-9
D: .
size: few
J: TRBJ2-1
CDR3: CASSLSKNEQFF
DNA: TGTGCCAGCAGCTTATCGAAGAATGAGCAGTTCTTC

V: TRBV7-9
D: TRBD2
size: .
J: TRBJ2-1
CDR3: CAIQGELAGGDEQFF
DNA: TGTGCCATCCAGGGGGAACTAGCGGGAGGGGATGAGCAGTTCTTC

V: TRBV7-9
D: .
size: .
J: TRBJ2-1
CDR3: CASSLRGTGVRRDEQFF
DNA: TGTGCCAGCAGCTTAAGGGGGACTGGCGTTCGAAGGGATGAGCAGTTCTTC

V: TRBV28
D: .
size: .
J: TRBJ1-5
CDR3: CASRTAGSGQPQHF
DNA: TGTGCCAGCAGAACGGCAGGGTCCGGGCAGCCCCAGCATTTT

V: TRBV19
D: .
size: once
J: TRBJ1-5
CDR3: CASSPGPNQPQHF
DNA: TGTGCCAGTAGCCCCGGGCCAAATCAGCCCCAGCATTTT

V: TRBV5-1
D: .
size: .
J: TRBJ2-2
CDR3: CASSLDGTQNTGELFF
DNA: TGCGCCAGCAGCTTGGATGGGACACAGAACACCGGGGAGCTGTTTTTT